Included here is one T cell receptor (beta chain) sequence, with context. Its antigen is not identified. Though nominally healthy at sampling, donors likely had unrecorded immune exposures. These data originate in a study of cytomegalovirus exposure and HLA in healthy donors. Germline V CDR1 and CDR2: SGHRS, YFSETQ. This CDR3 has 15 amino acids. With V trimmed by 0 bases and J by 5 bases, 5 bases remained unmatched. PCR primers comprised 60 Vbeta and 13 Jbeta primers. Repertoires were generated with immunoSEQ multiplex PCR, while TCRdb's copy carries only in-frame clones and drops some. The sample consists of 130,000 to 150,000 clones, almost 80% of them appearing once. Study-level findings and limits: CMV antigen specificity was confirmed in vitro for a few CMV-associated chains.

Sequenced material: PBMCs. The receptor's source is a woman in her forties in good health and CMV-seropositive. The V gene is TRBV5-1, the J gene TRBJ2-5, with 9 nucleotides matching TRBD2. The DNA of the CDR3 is TGCGCCAGCAGCTTGGGGATAGCGGGGGTGGAGACCCAGTACTTC. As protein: CASSLGIAGVETQYF.